This passage covers 13 T cell receptor beta chains from one sample sequenced in a study of CD8 T cells in Susac syndrome. An amount of RNA that ranged from 0.5 to 1 ug was reverse transcribed with random hexamers. TCRdb re-called the immunoSEQ multiplex PCR reads with MiXCR, one entry per CDR3 protein. The top ten clones hold around 0.079% of a sample with 150,000 to 200,000 distinct CDR3 sequences, over 75% of them seen once. The sequenced sample consisted of CD4+ T cells from PBMCs. The receptors stem from a human donor with Susac syndrome.

The chain joins TRBV5-1 to TRBJ1-1; 10 positions match TRBD1. J lost 11 bases, V lost 10 bases, and 5 bases had no gene match. The CDR3 runs 10 residues. The V gene's germline CDR1 is SGHRS and CDR2 YFSETQ. The CDR3 sequence: CAGDRGPAFF. CDR3 nucleotide sequence: TGCGCCGGAGACAGGGGGCCTGCTTTCTTT.

This chain uses TRBV6-1 with TRBJ2-3; TRBD2 aligns across 10 bases. The J segment lost 6 bases and the V segment lost 10 bases, leaving 13 bases of the junction unmatched. Germline V gene sequence: CDR1 MNHNS, CDR2 SASEGT. The CDR3 length is 15 residues. The CDR3: CANSEAGGRSDTQYF. The CDR3, as DNA: TGTGCCAACAGCGAAGCGGGGGGGCGGTCGGATACGCAGTATTTT.

The rearrangement uses TRBV12-3 or TRBV12-4 and TRBJ1-2; 9 nucleotides match TRBD1. V gave up 6 bases and J gave up 8 bases; unmatched junction bases: 19. This CDR3 spans 17 amino acids. The CDR3 here is CASRLSGTGKEGRGYTF. The CDR3 region has the DNA TGTGCCAGCAGGCTCTCAGGGACAGGGAAAGAAGGGCGAGGCTACACCTTC.

This chain's CDR3 is CASKTGYHVTEQFF. The DNA of the CDR3 is TGTGCCAGTAAGACAGGGTATCATGTCACTGAGCAGTTCTTC. The chain carries TRBV19 and TRBJ2-1; 7 nucleotides align to TRBD1. The trim removed 7 bases at V and 9 bases at J, leaving 12 bases unmatched. The CDR3 runs 14 residues. The V gene's germline CDR1 is LNHDA and CDR2 SQIVND (reference sequence).

The rearrangement joins TRBV28 to TRBJ2-7; 7 positions agree with TRBD2. V lost 8 bases and J lost 3; bases outside the gene matches: 19. Germline values: CDR1 MDHEN, CDR2 SYDVKM. The CDR3 consists of 17 residues. The CDR3 loop is CASLSGTTASRDYEQYF. The CDR3 DNA reads as TGTGCCAGCTTATCCGGGACTACCGCCTCTAGGGACTACGAGCAGTACTTC. The full variable domain, completed using reference TRBV28 and TRBJ2-7, is DVKVTQSSRYLVKRTGEKVFLECVQDMDHENMFWYRQDPGLGLRLIYFSYDVKMKEKGDIPEGYSVSREKKERFSLILESASTNQTSMYLCASLSGTTASRDYEQYFGPGTRLTVT.

This clonotype was detected a few times. The chain couples TRBV18 to TRBJ1-1, with D unclear. Per the germline V gene, CDR1 is KGHSH and CDR2 is LQKENI. This CDR3 contains 12 residues. Trimming stripped 3 bases from V and 1 base from J, with 3 bases between. CDR3: CASSPRNTEAFF. The DNA of the CDR3 is TGTGCCAGCTCACCGCGGAACACTGAAGCTTTCTTT.

CDR3 residues: CASSLGGTGELYEQYF. The CDR3 coding sequence is TGCGCCAGCAGCTTGGGCGGGACAGGGGAGCTCTACGAGCAGTACTTC. The V gene is TRBV5-1, the J gene TRBJ2-7, with TRBD1 matching 10 bases. With 0 bases clipped from V and 3 bases from J, the junction kept 6 bases outside the gene matches. This CDR3 contains 16 residues. Germline CDR1 is SGHRS and CDR2 is YFSETQ. Using reference TRBV5-1 and TRBJ2-7 for the parts outside the CDR3, the full variable domain is KAGVTQTPRYLIKTRGQQVTLSCSPISGHRSVSWYQQTPGQGLQFLFEYFSETQRNKGNFPGRFSGRQFSNSRSEMNVSTLELGDSALYLCASSLGGTGELYEQYFGPGTRLTVT.

The rearrangement uses TRBV4-2 and TRBJ2-5; 9 nucleotides match TRBD1. There are 15 residues in the CDR3. From germline, CDR1 is LGHNA and CDR2 YNFKEQ. V was clipped by 3 bases and J by 4 bases; unmatched bases: 6. CDR3 protein: CASSQGTGGPETQYF. Here the CDR3 DNA reads TGTGCCAGCAGCCAGGGCACAGGGGGCCCAGAGACCCAGTACTTC.

Remarks on this clonotype: No conserved phenylalanine or tryptophan is present at the end of the CDR3, so a read error is the likely explanation. No DNA is shown, since the ends of the CDR3 on it are uncertain; the CDR3 is the one TCRdb lists. This chain connects TRBV6-1 to TRBJ1-6; the D call in the table, TRBD1, was not verified against the DNA. Counting both end residues, the CDR3 totals 12 amino acids. Germline-derived CDR1 and CDR2 are MNHNS and SASEGT. The CDR3 sequence is CASSYYQGQLFL.

V and J are TRBV5-8 and TRBJ1-5, with D uncertain. The germline V gene encodes CDR1 SGHTS and CDR2 YDEGEE. The CDR3 sequence is 15 residues long. Trimming removed 4 bases at V and 0 bases at J, with 11 bases between. The CDR3 sequence: CASSTTVYSNQPQHF. CDR3 sequence (DNA): TGTGCCAGCAGCACCACAGTCTATAGCAATCAGCCCCAGCATTTT. The full variable domain, its missing parts supplied by reference TRBV5-8 and TRBJ1-5, is EAGVTQSPTHLIKTRGQQATLRCSPISGHTSVYWYQQALGLGLQFLLWYDEGEERNRGNFPPRFSGRQFPNYSSELNVNALELEDSALYLCASSTTVYSNQPQHFGDGTRLSIL.

This sequence joins TRBV21-1 and TRBJ1-2; the table's D gene call, TRBD1, was not cross checked with the DNA. TRBV21-1 is annotated as a pseudogene. This CDR3 comprises 14 residues. The CDR3 DNA reads TGTGCCAGCAGCACGCTGACAGGGGCCTATGGCTACACCTTC. This translates into CASSTLTGAYGYTF.

The rearrangement uses TRBV18 and TRBJ2-7; the D call may be TRBD1 or TRBD2 (5 bases each). Between the trimmed V and J ends, which lost 3 bases and 1 base, there was a span of 10 bases. The V gene's germline CDR1 is KGHSH and CDR2 LQKENI. This CDR3 has 14 amino acids. The CDR3 sequence: CASSPRDGSYEQYF. CDR3 sequence (DNA): TGTGCCAGCTCACCCAGGGACGGGTCCTACGAGCAGTACTTC. The variable domain in full, with the rest retrieved from reference TRBV18 and TRBJ2-7, is NAGVMQNPRHLVRRRGQEARLRCSPMKGHSHVYWYRQLPEEGLKFMVYLQKENIIDESGMPKERFSAEFPKEGPSILRIQQVVRGDSAAYFCASSPRDGSYEQYFGPGTRLTVT.

V gene TRBV7-9 combines with J gene TRBJ1-1; D gene uncertain. V was pared by 5 bases and J by 0 bases, with 13 bases between. From germline, CDR1 is SEHNR and CDR2 FQNEAQ (reference sequence). This CDR3 is built from 15 residues. This CDR3 reads CASSLSSGMNTEAFF. The CDR3 DNA sequence: TGTGCCAGCAGCCTGAGTTCAGGTATGAACACTGAAGCTTTCTTT.